Below are 21 T cell receptor beta chains sequenced from a single sample in a study of blood T cells in healthy people across ages. It was with a sample-barcoded 5' primer and a J-beta primer mix that a second PCR of about 7 to 12 cycles was run. One entry per CDR3 protein results from TCRdb running MiXCR on the 5' RACE reads. The sample lists over a million distinct CDR3 sequences, around 39% occurring once. The material sequenced was blood. These receptors all stem from a woman aged 18-30 years in good health.

About this clonotype: A much larger clone sits a single nucleotide away, making a read error possible. The limits of the CDR3 on the DNA are not certain, so only TCRdb's listed CDR3 is given. This sequence joins TRBV20-1 and TRBJ1-2. Germline-derived CDR1 and CDR2 are DFQATT and SNEGSKA (reference sequence). Termini included, the CDR3 measures 13 amino acids. Here the CDR3 reads CSLWIQGLYGCTF.

The rearrangement uses TRBV27 and TRBJ2-7; weak D call: TRBD1 (6 bases). V lost 3 bases and J lost 3, with 18 bases in between. There are 16 residues in the CDR3. Germline CDR1 reads MNHEY; CDR2 reads SMNVEV (reference sequence). CDR3 protein: CASSFSAPGELYEQYF. The CDR3 DNA is TGTGCCAGCAGTTTCTCGGCCCCAGGGGAACTCTACGAGCAGTACTTC.

This chain uses TRBV15 with TRBJ2-2; maybe TRBD1 (6 bases). The V gene's germline CDR1 is LNHNV and CDR2 YYDKDF (reference sequence). This CDR3 has 15 residues. V was shortened by 4 bases and J by 7 bases, with 16 bases between the two germline ends. CDR3 sequence (DNA): TGTGCCACCAGCAAGTGGGTCCAGGGGAACGGGGAGCTGTTTTTT. Translating it yields CATSKWVQGNGELFF.

This chain links TRBV27 with TRBJ2-7; D might be TRBD1 or TRBD2, each matching 5 bases. The germline V and J ends were trimmed by 2 bases and 2 bases, with 13 bases remaining between them. The CDR3 loop spans 15 amino acids. CDR1 and CDR2 (germline): MNHEY, SMNVEV (reference sequence). DNA of the CDR3: TGTGCCAGCAGTTTAGCCCGGGACCGGGCCTACGAGCAGTACTTC. It translates to CASSLARDRAYEQYF.

This clonotype was detected a few times. This sequence joins TRBV20-1 and TRBJ2-1, with TRBD2 matching 9 bases. The CDR3 loop spans 15 amino acids. The V segment lost 5 bases and the J segment 6 bases; nucleotides outside the gene matches: 11. Germline CDR1 reads DFQATT; CDR2 reads SNEGSKA (reference sequence). CDR3 residues: CSAGRPGGGANEQFF. CDR3 bases: TGCAGTGCTGGGCGCCCAGGCGGGGGGGCCAATGAGCAGTTCTTC.

The V gene is TRBV2, the J gene TRBJ2-4; perhaps TRBD2 as D (6 bases). The better agreement between TRBJ2-7 and the DNA end casts doubt on the J call. CDR1 SNHLY and CDR2 FYNNEI come from the germline V gene. The CDR3 is 17 amino acids. The CDR3 here is CASSESEEGNSRYEQYF. In DNA, the CDR3 is TGTGCCAGCAGCGAATCGGAGGAGGGGAACTCCCGCTACGAGCAGTACTTC.

The genes are TRBV12-3 or TRBV12-4 and TRBJ2-1, with D possibly being TRBD1 or TRBD2 (5 bases each). Trimming removed 5 bases at V and 10 bases at J, with 12 bases between. There are 12 residues in the CDR3. CDR3 nucleotide sequence: TGTGCCAGCAGTCGGGACCTCCTCGAGCAGTTCTTC. This translates into CASSRDLLEQFF.

As concerns this clonotype: A read error may account for a junction end that differs from germline. The J gene is TRBJ2-2, the V gene TRBV7-9; 11 nucleotides agree with TRBD2. CDR1 is SEHNR, CDR2 FQNEAQ, per germline (reference sequence). This CDR3 comprises 16 residues. CDR3 bases: TGTGCCAGCAGCTCGACTAGCGGGAAGGTCACCGGGGAACTGTTTTTT. This sequence encodes CASSSTSGKVTGELFF.

The chain links TRBV28 to TRBJ2-5; D is unresolved. The CDR3 spans 13 residues. The ends were cut back, 3 bases at V and 1 base at J, with 6 bases in the middle. The germline CDR1 and CDR2 sequences are MDHEN and SYDVKM. CDR3 DNA sequence: TGTGCCAGCAGTTTCCAGATCCAAGAGACCCAGTACTTC. Residues: CASSFQIQETQYF.

This sequence joins TRBV5-1 and TRBJ2-5; no firm D call. V was trimmed by 7 bases and J by 5 bases, leaving 9 bases between them. The germline V gene has CDR1 SGHRS and CDR2 YFSETQ. This CDR3 has 11 residues. The CDR3 nucleotides are TGCGCCAGCCGGAGTCTGGAGACCCAGTACTTC. Protein product: CASRSLETQYF.

The chain has TRBV10-3 and TRBJ1-1; 8 nucleotides line up with TRBD1. Germline V gene lookup returns CDR1 ENHRY and CDR2 SYGVKD. The J segment lost 2 bases and the V segment lost 7 bases, leaving 9 bases of the junction unmatched. The CDR3 extends over 15 amino acids. The CDR3: CAIKQGANPNTEAFF. The DNA of the CDR3 is TGTGCCATCAAGCAGGGGGCGAATCCCAACACTGAAGCTTTCTTT.

The sample holds a few counts of this clonotype. This chain joins TRBV28 and TRBJ2-3, with TRBD2 matching over 8 bases. The germline V gene encodes CDR1 MDHEN and CDR2 SYDVKM. CDR3 length: 17 residues. V lost 2 bases and J lost 2; bases outside the gene matches: 9. Written as DNA, the CDR3 is TGTGCCAGCAGTTTACAAATACTAGCGGCCGACACAGATACGCAGTATTTT. Its translation: CASSLQILAADTDTQYF.

The rearrangement joins TRBV5-1 to TRBJ2-7; D may be TRBD1 or TRBD2 (5 bases each). Germline-derived CDR1 and CDR2 are SGHRS and YFSETQ. V dropped 7 bases and J dropped 7 bases, with 18 bases sitting between them. The CDR3 extends over 13 amino acids. The CDR3 protein is CASQPGREAEQYF. In DNA form, the CDR3 reads TGCGCCAGCCAACCGGGACGGGAAGCAGAGCAGTACTTC.

CDR3 region: CASTSRGVGLSSGNTIYF. The CDR3 bases are TGTGCCAGCACCTCGCGCGGGGTGGGGCTGAGCTCTGGAAACACCATATATTTT. The chain is built from TRBV6-1 and TRBJ1-3, with D possibly matching TRBD1 (5 bases). CDR1 is MNHNS, CDR2 SASEGT, per germline. Trimming took 7 bases from V and 0 from J, leaving 22 bases between them. The CDR3 sequence is 18 residues long.

In its sample, this clonotype was seen once. In DNA form, the CDR3 reads TGTGCCAGCAGTTATGGGGGACTAGCGGGGTTTTCATTTACAGATACGCAGTATTTT. Its protein is CASSYGGLAGFSFTDTQYF. The chain uses TRBV27 and TRBJ2-3, with TRBD2 identical over 13 bases. The CDR3 has 19 amino acids. Unmatched junction bases numbered 13, after V lost 4 bases and J lost 3 bases. From germline, CDR1 is MNHEY and CDR2 SMNVEV (reference sequence).

V and J are TRBV6-5 and TRBJ1-2, with TRBD1 matching 7 bases. CDR3 length equals 17 residues. CDR1 and CDR2 from the germline V gene are MNHEY and SVGAGI. With 4 bases clipped from V and 8 bases from J, the junction kept 19 bases outside the gene matches. The CDR3 reads CASSSYTPGTVKGGYTF. The DNA of the CDR3 is TGTGCCAGCAGTTCCTACACACCCGGGACAGTTAAAGGCGGCTACACCTTC.

This clonotype has only a few counts. The DNA of the CDR3 is TGCAGTGCTGGGCGTCGAGGGGGGTTCTCCTACAATGAGCAGTTCTTC. Translated, it gives CSAGRRGGFSYNEQFF. J is TRBJ2-1 and V is TRBV20-1; D is perhaps TRBD1 or TRBD2 (6 bases each). The germline V gene encodes CDR1 DFQATT and CDR2 SNEGSKA (reference sequence). The ends were cut back, 5 bases at V and 0 bases at J, with 17 bases in the middle. The CDR3 runs 16 residues.

V gene TRBV7-9 combines with J gene TRBJ2-7; D unresolved. The CDR3 covers 13 residues. Trimming cost V 3 bases and J 4 bases, with 10 bases left between them. Per the germline V gene, CDR1 is SEHNR and CDR2 is FQNEAQ (reference sequence). For the CDR3, the DNA is TGTGCCAGCAGCTTGGAAGTGGTTTACGAGCAGTACTTC. This encodes CASSLEVVYEQYF.

The V call is TRBV12-3 or TRBV12-4, the J call TRBJ2-1; D is possibly TRBD2 (5 bases). Trimming stripped 3 bases from V and 8 bases from J, with 14 bases between. This CDR3 region has 14 residues. CDR3 sequence: CASSFSGGRDEQFF. The CDR3 nucleotides are TGTGCCAGCAGTTTCAGCGGCGGTCGGGATGAGCAGTTCTTC.

The CDR3 region is CSARDRTSGSPEQYF. DNA for the CDR3: TGCAGTGCTAGAGATAGGACTAGCGGTTCACCCGAGCAGTACTTC. The V and J genes are TRBV20-1 and TRBJ2-1; 10 bases are a match to TRBD2. The DNA end is more similar to TRBJ2-7, so the J call may be wrong. This CDR3 spans 15 amino acids. Per the germline V gene, CDR1 is DFQATT and CDR2 is SNEGSKA (reference sequence).

The V gene is TRBV5-5, the J gene TRBJ2-3, with 12 positions matching TRBD2. Germline CDR1 SGHKS, CDR2 YYEKEE (reference sequence). This CDR3 contains 16 residues. V was clipped by 3 bases and J by 7 bases; unmatched bases: 9. The CDR3 DNA reads TGTGCCAGCAGCTCCACTAGCGGGAGGTACATGTATACGCAGTATTTT. Translating it yields CASSSTSGRYMYTQYF.